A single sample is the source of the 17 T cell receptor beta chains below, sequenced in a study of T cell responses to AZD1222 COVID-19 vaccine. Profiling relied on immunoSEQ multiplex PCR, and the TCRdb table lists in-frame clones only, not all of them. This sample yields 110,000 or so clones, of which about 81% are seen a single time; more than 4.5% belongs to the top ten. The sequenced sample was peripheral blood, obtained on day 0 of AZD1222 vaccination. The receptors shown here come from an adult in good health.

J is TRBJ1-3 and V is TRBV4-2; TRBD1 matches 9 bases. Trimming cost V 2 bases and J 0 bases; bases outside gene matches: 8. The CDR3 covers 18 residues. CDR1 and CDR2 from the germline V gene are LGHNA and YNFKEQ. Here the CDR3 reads CASSQPGTGLFSGNTIYF. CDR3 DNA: TGTGCCAGCAGCCAACCCGGGACAGGGCTTTTCTCTGGAAACACCATATATTTT.

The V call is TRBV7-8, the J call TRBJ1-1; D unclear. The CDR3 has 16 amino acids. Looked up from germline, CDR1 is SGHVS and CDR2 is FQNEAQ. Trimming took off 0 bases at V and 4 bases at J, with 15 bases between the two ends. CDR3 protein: CASSLATVNKGTEAFF. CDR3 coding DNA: TGTGCCAGCAGCTTAGCTACAGTCAATAAGGGCACTGAAGCTTTCTTT.

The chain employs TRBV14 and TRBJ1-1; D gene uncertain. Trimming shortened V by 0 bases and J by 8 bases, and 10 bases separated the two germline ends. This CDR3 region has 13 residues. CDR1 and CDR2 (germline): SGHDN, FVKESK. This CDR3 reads CASSQDLGREAFF. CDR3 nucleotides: TGTGCCAGCAGCCAAGATCTAGGGAGAGAAGCTTTCTTT. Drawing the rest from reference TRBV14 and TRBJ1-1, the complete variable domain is EAGVTQFPSHSVIEKGQTVTLRCDPISGHDNLYWYRRVMGKEIKFLLHFVKESKQDESGMPNNRFLAERTGGTYSTLKVQPAELEDSGVYFCASSQDLGREAFFGQGTRLTVV.

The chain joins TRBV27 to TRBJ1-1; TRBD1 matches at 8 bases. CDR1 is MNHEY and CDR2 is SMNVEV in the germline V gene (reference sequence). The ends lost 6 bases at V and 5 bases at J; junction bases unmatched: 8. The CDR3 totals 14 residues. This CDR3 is CASSRGRFGTEAFF. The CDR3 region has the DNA TGTGCCAGCAGCAGGGGGCGCTTCGGGACTGAAGCTTTCTTT.

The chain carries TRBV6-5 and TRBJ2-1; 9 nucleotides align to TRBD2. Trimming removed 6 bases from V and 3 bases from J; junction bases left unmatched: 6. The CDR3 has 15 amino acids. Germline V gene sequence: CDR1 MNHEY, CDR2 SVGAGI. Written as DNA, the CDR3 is TGTGCCAGCAGGGGAAGTAGCGGGGGCTACAATGAGCAGTTCTTC. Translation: CASRGSSGGYNEQFF.

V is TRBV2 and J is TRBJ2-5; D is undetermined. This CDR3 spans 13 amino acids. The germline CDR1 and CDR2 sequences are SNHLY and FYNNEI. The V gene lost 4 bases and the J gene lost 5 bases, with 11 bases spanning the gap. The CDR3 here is CASSVWRKETQYF. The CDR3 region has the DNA TGTGCCAGCAGTGTCTGGCGGAAGGAGACCCAGTACTTC.

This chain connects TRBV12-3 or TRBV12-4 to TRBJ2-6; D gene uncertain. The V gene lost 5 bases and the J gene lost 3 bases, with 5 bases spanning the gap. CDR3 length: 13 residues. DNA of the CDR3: TGTGCCAGCAGTCCGAATGGGGCCAACGTCCTGACTTTC. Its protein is CASSPNGANVLTF.

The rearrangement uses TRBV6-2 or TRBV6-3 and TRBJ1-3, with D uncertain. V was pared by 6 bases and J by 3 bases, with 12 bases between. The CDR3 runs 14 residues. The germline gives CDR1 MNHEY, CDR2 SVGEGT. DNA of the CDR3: TGTGCCAGCAGCCCCCCCGTGTTTGGAAACACCATATATTTT. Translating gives CASSPPVFGNTIYF.

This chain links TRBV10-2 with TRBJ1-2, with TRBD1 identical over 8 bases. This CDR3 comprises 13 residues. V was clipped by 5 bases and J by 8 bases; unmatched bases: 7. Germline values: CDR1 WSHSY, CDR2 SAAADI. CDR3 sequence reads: CASSSDRGFGYTF. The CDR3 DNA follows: TGCGCCAGCAGTTCCGACAGGGGCTTCGGCTACACCTTC.

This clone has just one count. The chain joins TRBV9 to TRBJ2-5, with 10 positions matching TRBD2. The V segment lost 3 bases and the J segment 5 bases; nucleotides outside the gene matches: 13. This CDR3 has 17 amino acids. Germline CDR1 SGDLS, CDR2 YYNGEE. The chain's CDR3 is CASSATPQRGGGETQYF. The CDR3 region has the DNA TGTGCCAGCAGCGCTACCCCCCAGCGGGGGGGAGGGGAGACCCAGTACTTC.

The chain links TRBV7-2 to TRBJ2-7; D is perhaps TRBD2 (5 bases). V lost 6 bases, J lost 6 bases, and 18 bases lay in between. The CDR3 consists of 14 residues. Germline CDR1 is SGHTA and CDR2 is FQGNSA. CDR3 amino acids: CASSVTPEVCEQYF. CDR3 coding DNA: TGTGCCAGCAGTGTAACGCCGGAGGTCTGCGAGCAGTACTTC.

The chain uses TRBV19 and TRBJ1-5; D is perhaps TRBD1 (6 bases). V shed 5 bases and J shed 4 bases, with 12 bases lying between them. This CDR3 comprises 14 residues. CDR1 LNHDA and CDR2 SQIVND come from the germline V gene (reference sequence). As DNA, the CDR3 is TGTGCCAGTAGTCAGGGGTTCGGGAATCAGCCCCAGCATTTT. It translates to CASSQGFGNQPQHF.

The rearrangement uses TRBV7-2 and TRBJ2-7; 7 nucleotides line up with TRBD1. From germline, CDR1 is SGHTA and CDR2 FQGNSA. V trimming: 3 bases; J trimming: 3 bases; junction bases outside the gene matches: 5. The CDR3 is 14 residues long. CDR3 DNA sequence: TGTGCCAGCAGCTTCGGGACAGCTTACTACGAGCAGTACTTC. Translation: CASSFGTAYYEQYF.

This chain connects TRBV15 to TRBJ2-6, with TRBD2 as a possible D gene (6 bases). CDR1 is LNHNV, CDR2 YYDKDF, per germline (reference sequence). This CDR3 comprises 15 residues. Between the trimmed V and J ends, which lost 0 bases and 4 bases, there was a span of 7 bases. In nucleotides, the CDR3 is TGTGCCACCAGCAGAGAGGGGAGGGGGGCCAACGTCCTGACTTTC. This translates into CATSREGRGANVLTF.

As DNA, the CDR3 is TGTGCCAGCGGCGGGGGGCAGGGGGCTTCATACGAGCAGTACTTC. It translates to CASGGGQGASYEQYF. The gene calls are TRBV6-1 and TRBJ2-7; D tentatively reads TRBD1 or TRBD2 (8 bases each). The V end was cut by 8 bases, the J end by 4 bases, with 21 bases between. The germline V gene has CDR1 MNHNS and CDR2 SASEGT. This CDR3 has 15 amino acids.

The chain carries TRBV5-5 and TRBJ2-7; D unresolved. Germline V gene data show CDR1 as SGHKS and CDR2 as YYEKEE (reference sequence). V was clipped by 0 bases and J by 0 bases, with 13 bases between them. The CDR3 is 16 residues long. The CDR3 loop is CASSLVVGNPSYEQYF. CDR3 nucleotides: TGTGCCAGCAGCTTGGTGGTGGGGAATCCCTCCTACGAGCAGTACTTC.

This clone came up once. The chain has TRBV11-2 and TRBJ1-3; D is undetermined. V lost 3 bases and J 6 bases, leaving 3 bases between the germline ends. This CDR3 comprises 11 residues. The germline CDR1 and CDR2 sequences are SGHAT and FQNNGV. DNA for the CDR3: TGTGCCAGCAGCTTGACAAACACCATATATTTT. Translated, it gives CASSLTNTIYF. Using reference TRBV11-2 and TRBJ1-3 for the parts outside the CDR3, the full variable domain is EAGVAQSPRYKIIEKRQSVAFWCNPISGHATLYWYQQILGQGPKLLIQFQNNGVVDDSQLPKDRFSAERLKGVDSTLKIQPAKLEDSAVYLCASSLTNTIYFGEGSWLTVV.